This passage covers 30 T cell receptor beta chains from one sample sequenced in a study of cytomegalovirus exposure and HLA in healthy donors (dated by TCRdb to about 2017). The method behind the library was the immunoSEQ multiplex PCR assay. For the multiplex PCR, a mixture combining 60 forward primers for TCR Vbeta segments and 13 reverse primers for TCR Jbeta segments was used. In TCRdb, the immuneACCESS table is reduced to in-frame sequences with V and J assigned. These tables do not hold every clone; where another copy was compared, an unresolved V gene accounts for under half, and the others remain unexplained. For this sample the table gives just over 150,000 clones, of which about 73% were detected only once. In total, the top ten clones hold 3% to 3.5% of the sample. Specimen: PBMCs. These receptors originate from a woman aged 40-49 years in good health and CMV-seronegative.

The V call is TRBV6-1, the J call TRBJ1-1; TRBD1 matches 8 bases. CDR1 is MNHNS, CDR2 SASEGT, per germline. CDR3 length equals 15 residues. With 8 bases clipped from V and 1 base from J, the junction kept 9 bases outside the gene matches. The CDR3 nucleotides read TGTGCCAGCTCTCCTTCCGGGACAGGGAACACTGAAGCTTTCTTT. Amino acid sequence: CASSPSGTGNTEAFF.

V and J are TRBV10-2 and TRBJ2-7; possible D gene TRBD1, 6 bases. V lost 6 bases, J lost 5 bases, and 14 bases lay in between. The CDR3 is made up of 13 amino acids. Germline V gene sequence: CDR1 WSHSY, CDR2 SAAADI. This CDR3 reads CASRFVQGNEQYF. As DNA, the CDR3 is TGCGCCAGCAGATTCGTACAGGGCAACGAGCAGTACTTC.

This rearrangement joins TRBV7-2 to TRBJ2-7, with D perhaps matching TRBD2 (5 bases). CDR1 is SGHTA and CDR2 is FQGNSA in the germline V gene. This CDR3 is built from 14 residues. Trimming took off 5 bases at V and 2 bases at J, with 13 bases between the two ends. The CDR3 nucleotides read TGTGCCAGCAGCCCCCGGACTTGGCCCTACGAGCAGTACTTC. Translation: CASSPRTWPYEQYF.

This rearrangement joins TRBV5-6 to TRBJ1-1; weak D call: TRBD1 (5 bases). Germline lookup yields CDR1 SGHDT and CDR2 YYEEEE. Trimming took 3 bases from V and 8 from J, leaving 8 bases between them. This CDR3 comprises 11 residues. The CDR3 is CASSSYREAFF. CDR3 nucleotides: TGTGCCAGCAGCTCTTACAGGGAAGCTTTCTTT.

The table lists this clone with a few counts. The chain combines TRBV6-5 with TRBJ2-5; TRBD1 aligns across 8 bases. Germline assignment: CDR1 MNHEY and CDR2 SVGAGI. The CDR3 loop spans 16 amino acids. The V segment lost 2 bases and the J segment 5 bases; nucleotides outside the gene matches: 10. Here the CDR3 reads CASSYGQGVGLETQYF. CDR3 bases: TGTGCCAGCAGTTACGGACAGGGTGTCGGATTGGAGACCCAGTACTTC.

The chain has TRBV6-4 and TRBJ1-2; possibly TRBD1 for D (5 bases). The CDR3 loop spans 15 amino acids. Germline CDR1 and CDR2: MRHNA and SNTAGT. V lost 6 bases and J lost 4, with 18 bases in between. The CDR3 coding sequence is TGTGCCAGCAGGATATCAGGGAGTAGCGGCTATGGCTACACCTTC. Translation: CASRISGSSGYGYTF.

V and J are TRBV5-1 and TRBJ1-5; D might be TRBD1 (5 bases). Germline loops: CDR1 SGHRS, CDR2 YFSETQ. The CDR3 extends over 11 amino acids. Deletions cut 4 bases from V and 7 bases from J, with 6 bases between. The CDR3 region is CASSPGQPQHF. In nucleotides, the CDR3 is TGCGCCAGCAGCCCAGGGCAGCCCCAGCATTTT.

The chain combines TRBV6-6 with TRBJ1-4; D unresolved. CDR1 MNHNY and CDR2 SVGAGI come from the germline V gene (reference sequence). The CDR3 sequence is 14 residues long. Trimming pared 5 bases from V and 6 bases from J, leaving 13 bases between. CDR3 nucleotides: TGTGCCAGCAGTACCGCCCGGGGTGATGAAAAACTGTTTTTT. This gives the protein CASSTARGDEKLFF.

This chain links TRBV4-1 with TRBJ2-2; the D gene is possibly TRBD1 (5 bases). V lost 0 bases, J lost 2 bases, and 13 bases lay in between. CDR1 is MGHRA and CDR2 is YSYEKL in the germline V gene. This CDR3 spans 17 amino acids. In DNA, the CDR3 is TGCGCCAGCAGCCAAGATCGATGGACACGAAACACCGGGGAGCTGTTTTTT. This codes for CASSQDRWTRNTGELFF.

The chain combines TRBV7-6 with TRBJ2-7; 7 bases map to TRBD1. This CDR3 contains 15 residues. Germline V gives CDR1 SGHVS, CDR2 FNYEAQ. Trimming took 1 base from V and 3 from J; bases not matched to a gene: 6. In nucleotides, the CDR3 is TGTGCCAGCAGCTTAGACCTCCGGGACAGCTACGAGCAGTACTTC. This codes for CASSLDLRDSYEQYF.

This clone has a handful of counts. The chain joins TRBV5-4 to TRBJ1-1, with D possibly matching TRBD1 (6 bases). Germline V gene sequence: CDR1 SGHNT, CDR2 YYREEE (reference sequence). Trimming took off 0 bases at V and 0 bases at J, with 18 bases between the two ends. The CDR3 has 18 residues. In DNA, the CDR3 is TGTGCCAGCAGCTTGGTTTCGGACAGACTATACTTGAACACTGAAGCTTTCTTT. Its protein product is CASSLVSDRLYLNTEAFF.

With respect to this clone: Since a far larger clone is one base different, this is likely a read error. The chain employs TRBV5-7 and TRBJ2-3; a weak D match, TRBD2 (6 bases). TRBV5-7 is identified as an open reading frame with a role that is uncertain. There are 19 residues in the CDR3. Here the CDR3 DNA reads TGTGCCAGCAGCTTGGTTGGGCTAGCGATTCCCCCTGGCACCGATACGCAGTATTTT. Translating it yields CASSLVGLAIPPGTDTQYF.

The chain employs TRBV7-6 and TRBJ2-1, with 11 bases lining up with TRBD2. This CDR3 has 16 residues. J gave up 3 bases and V 8 bases, and 9 bases lay outside the gene matches. Germline CDR1 reads SGHVS; CDR2 reads FNYEAQ. The CDR3 nucleotides read TGTGCCAGCGTGCCTAGCGGGGGGATCGACTACAATGAGCAGTTCTTC. It translates to CASVPSGGIDYNEQFF.

The chain has TRBV2 and TRBJ1-3; TRBD1 is a possible D gene (6 bases). The CDR3 covers 12 residues. Per the germline V gene, CDR1 is SNHLY and CDR2 is FYNNEI. V shed 8 bases and J shed 4 bases, with 9 bases lying between them. CDR3 sequence (DNA): TGTGCCAGCCGGACAGAGGGAAACACCATATATTTT. Translated, it gives CASRTEGNTIYF.

The chain is built from TRBV9 and TRBJ2-7, with D possibly TRBD2 on 7 matching bases. There are 15 residues in the CDR3. V was clipped by 4 bases and J by 2 bases, with 16 bases between them. Germline CDR1 and CDR2: SGDLS and YYNGEE. The DNA of the CDR3 is TGTGCCAGCAGCCCAGAGGGAGGGGGTACCTACGAGCAGTACTTC. It encodes CASSPEGGGTYEQYF.

The chain employs TRBV28 and TRBJ1-2, with a weak D call TRBD1 (5 bases). V dropped 5 bases and J dropped 10 bases, with 11 bases sitting between them. Looked up from germline, CDR1 is MDHEN and CDR2 is SYDVKM. This CDR3 spans 11 amino acids. The CDR3 spells CASSTTGPYTF. The CDR3 DNA reads as TGTGCCAGCAGTACTACAGGTCCCTACACCTTC.

The V gene is TRBV19, the J gene TRBJ2-7; D might be TRBD1 (5 bases). V lost 10 bases to trimming and J lost 3 bases, with 13 bases between them. Germline V gene data show CDR1 as LNHDA and CDR2 as SQIVND (reference sequence). The CDR3 is made up of 12 amino acids. The CDR3 DNA reads TGTGCCACCGCGACAGAAAACTACGAGCAGTACTTC. It specifies CATATENYEQYF.

The genes are TRBV6-6 and TRBJ2-4; 9 nucleotides match TRBD2. CDR3 length: 16 residues. CDR1 and CDR2 from the germline V gene are MNHNY and SVGAGI (reference sequence). With 5 bases clipped from V and 0 bases from J, the junction kept 5 bases outside the gene matches. CDR3 coding DNA: TGTGCCAGCAGTACTAGCGGGTCACTAGCCAAAAACATTCAGTACTTC. Translated, it gives CASSTSGSLAKNIQYF.

The V call is TRBV9, the J call TRBJ2-1; 7 positions agree with TRBD1. Germline V gene sequence: CDR1 SGDLS, CDR2 YYNGEE. The junction had 9 bases not matched to a gene; V was cut back by 3 bases and J by 6 bases. The CDR3 extends over 15 amino acids. The CDR3, as DNA: TGTGCCAGCAGCGAGCTCGGGACAGTCCCCAATGAGCAGTTCTTC. Its protein is CASSELGTVPNEQFF. The whole variable domain, remainder taken from reference TRBV9 and TRBJ2-1, is DSGVTQTPKHLITATGQRVTLRCSPRSGDLSVYWYQQSLDQGLQFLIQYYNGEERAKGNILERFSAQQFPDLHSELNLSSLELGDSALYFCASSELGTVPNEQFFGPGTRLTVL.

The chain carries TRBV4-1 and TRBJ1-4; TRBD1 matches at 9 bases. This CDR3 is built from 14 residues. The germline gives CDR1 MGHRA, CDR2 YSYEKL. Germline trimming cut 5 bases from V and 5 bases from J; bases unmatched to any gene: 3. The CDR3 spells CASSKTGGNEKLFF. CDR3 DNA sequence: TGCGCCAGCAGCAAGACAGGGGGAAATGAAAAACTGTTTTTT.

The J gene is TRBJ1-1, the V gene TRBV4-1; D not resolved. Germline V gene sequence: CDR1 MGHRA, CDR2 YSYEKL. The CDR3 is 15 amino acids. V dropped 0 bases and J dropped 0 bases, with 8 bases sitting between them. The DNA of the CDR3 is TGCGCCAGCAGCCAAGAGGGGAGGCTGAACACTGAAGCTTTCTTT. Its protein product is CASSQEGRLNTEAFF.

The rearrangement uses TRBV12-5 and TRBJ1-5; weak D call: TRBD1 (6 bases). The CDR3 consists of 16 residues. Germline V gene sequence: CDR1 LGHNT, CDR2 FRNRAP. Deletions cut 8 bases from V and 4 bases from J, with 21 bases between. Here the CDR3 DNA reads TGTGCTAGTCATACGCAGGGGAACCACCCAAATCAGCCCCAGCATTTT. As protein: CASHTQGNHPNQPQHF.

V is TRBV6-5 and J is TRBJ2-3, with D perhaps matching TRBD1 (6 bases). Germline loops: CDR1 MNHEY, CDR2 SVGAGI. Trimming stripped 0 bases from V and 2 bases from J, with 12 bases between. The CDR3 length is 16 residues. The CDR3 DNA sequence: TGTGCCAGCAGTTACTCGATACAGGGTCTCACAGATACGCAGTATTTT. Its protein product is CASSYSIQGLTDTQYF.

Here the CDR3 DNA reads TGTGCCAGCACGAGTGGAGGTATCCTGGGCGAGCAGTACTTC. Its protein product is CASTSGGILGEQYF. The V and J genes are TRBV19 and TRBJ2-7, with D perhaps matching TRBD2 (5 bases). Looked up from germline, CDR1 is LNHDA and CDR2 is SQIVND (reference sequence). This CDR3 comprises 14 residues. The ends were cut back, 9 bases at V and 6 bases at J, with 21 bases in the middle.

The J gene is TRBJ2-6, the V gene TRBV5-1; tentative D call: TRBD1 (6 bases). Trimming took off 1 base at V and 0 bases at J, with 14 bases between the two ends. From germline, CDR1 is SGHRS and CDR2 YFSETQ. CDR3 length: 18 amino acids. CDR3 DNA sequence: TGCGCCAGCAGCTTGTCCCCAGGGACATCCTCTGGGGCCAACGTCCTGACTTTC. Its protein product is CASSLSPGTSSGANVLTF.

The chain couples TRBV5-4 to TRBJ2-5; the D gene is possibly TRBD2 (5 bases). With 2 bases removed from V and 0 bases from J, the gap between germline ends came to 14 bases. This CDR3 has 16 residues. Germline CDR1 and CDR2: SGHNT and YYREEE (reference sequence). The CDR3 DNA reads as TGTGCCAGCAGCTTTGCAGCGGTCGCGTACCAAGAGACCCAGTACTTC. Its translation is CASSFAAVAYQETQYF.

V and J are TRBV7-2 and TRBJ1-5; TRBD1 matches at 7 bases. V trimming: 5 bases; J trimming: 5 bases; junction bases outside the gene matches: 9. The CDR3 sequence is 15 residues long. Germline CDR1 SGHTA, CDR2 FQGNSA. The CDR3 sequence: CASSRTGTDYQPQHF. CDR3 sequence (DNA): TGTGCCAGCAGCCGGACCGGGACAGACTATCAGCCCCAGCATTTT.

This chain connects TRBV10-3 to TRBJ1-1; 9 bases align to TRBD1. The V gene's germline CDR1 is ENHRY and CDR2 SYGVKD. V gave up 7 bases and J gave up 3 bases; unmatched junction bases: 3. The CDR3 consists of 13 residues. Here the CDR3 reads CAIKGQGDTEAFF. As DNA, the CDR3 is TGTGCCATCAAGGGACAGGGTGACACTGAAGCTTTCTTT.

The rearrangement links TRBV27 to TRBJ1-4, with D possibly TRBD1 on 5 matching bases. Germline-derived CDR1 and CDR2 are MNHEY and SMNVEV (reference sequence). CDR3 size: 18 residues. The germline V and J ends were trimmed by 6 bases and 8 bases, with 28 bases remaining between them. CDR3: CASSPPGGFGGESEKLFF. The CDR3 DNA is TGTGCCAGCAGCCCACCGGGGGGGTTCGGAGGGGAGTCCGAAAAACTGTTTTTT.

The genes are TRBV28 and TRBJ2-1, with 12 bases fitting TRBD1. J lost 8 bases, V lost 3 bases, and 8 bases had no gene match. This CDR3 comprises 16 residues. CDR1 is MDHEN and CDR2 is SYDVKM in the germline V gene. CDR3 residues: CASSFLTGTGGDEQFF. The CDR3 DNA reads TGTGCCAGCAGTTTCCTCACCGGGACAGGGGGCGATGAGCAGTTCTTC.